The 11 T cell receptor beta chains below all came from one sample that was sequenced in a study of blood T cells in healthy people across ages. Next came a second PCR, run for about 7 to 12 cycles, which used a sample-barcoded 5' primer along with a J-beta primer mix. TCRdb re-called the 5' RACE reads through MiXCR, storing one row per CDR3 protein. The repertoire consists of 1,300,000 or so distinct CDR3 sequences, with around 55% occurring once and the leading ten covering 5.5% to 8%. Specimen: blood. The receptors stem from a man aged 18 to 30 in good health.

The chain uses TRBV7-2 and TRBJ2-1, with D possibly matching TRBD1 (6 bases). V was clipped by 5 bases and J by 6 bases, with 14 bases between them. CDR1 is SGHTA and CDR2 is FQGNSA in the germline V gene. This CDR3 region has 14 residues. CDR3 nucleotide sequence: TGTGCCAGCAGCAGGGGACAACCCCCCAATGAGCAGTTCTTC. Protein sequence: CASSRGQPPNEQFF.

This rearrangement joins TRBV7-2 to TRBJ1-1, with a weak D call TRBD1 (5 bases). The length of the CDR3 is 14 residues. Germline V gene data show CDR1 as SGHTA and CDR2 as FQGNSA. Trimming took 1 base from V and 9 from J, leaving 15 bases between them. CDR3 amino acids: CASSLDLGPGKAFF. The CDR3 coding sequence is TGTGCCAGCAGCTTAGATTTGGGTCCAGGGAAAGCTTTCTTT.

The V gene is TRBV2, the J gene TRBJ1-1, with no clear D. Between the trimmed V and J ends, which lost 7 bases and 0 bases, there was a span of 6 bases. Germline-derived CDR1 and CDR2 are SNHLY and FYNNEI. The CDR3 loop spans 12 amino acids. CDR3 coding DNA: TGTGCCAGCAACATGATGAACACTGAAGCTTTCTTT. It translates to CASNMMNTEAFF.

This clonotype has more than one count but fewer than ten. The chain links TRBV20-1 to TRBJ2-4; D uncertain. The assigned J gene may be wrong: the sequence end matches TRBJ2-7 better. There are 13 residues in the CDR3. CDR1 and CDR2 (germline): DFQATT, SNEGSKA (reference sequence). This CDR3 is CSVRPQSAYEQYF. The CDR3 DNA reads TGCAGTGTAAGGCCCCAATCGGCCTACGAGCAGTACTTC.

J is TRBJ2-5 and V is TRBV29-1; 14 positions match TRBD2. CDR3 length: 15 amino acids. CDR1 SQVTM and CDR2 ANQGSEA come from the germline V gene. With 5 bases clipped from V and 13 bases from J, the junction kept 15 bases outside the gene matches. CDR3 loop: CSVSTLGLAGGLSYF. The CDR3 coding sequence is TGCAGCGTTTCAACCCTAGGACTAGCGGGAGGTCTATCGTACTTC.

The rearrangement links TRBV27 to TRBJ1-4; D possibly corresponds to TRBD1 (6 bases). The length of the CDR3 is 14 residues. From germline, CDR1 is MNHEY and CDR2 SMNVEV (reference sequence). V shed 6 bases and J shed 6 bases, with 14 bases lying between them. CDR3 in amino acids: CASSTGTTYEKLFF. CDR3 DNA: TGTGCCAGCAGCACCGGGACAACCTATGAAAAACTGTTTTTT. The whole variable domain, filled in from reference TRBV27 and TRBJ1-4, reads EAQVTQNPRYLITVTGKKLTVTCSQNMNHEYMSWYRQDPGLGLRQIYYSMNVEVTDKGDVPEGYKVSRKEKRNFPLILESPSPNQTSLYFCASSTGTTYEKLFFGSGTQLSVL.

This rearrangement joins TRBV2 to TRBJ2-4; D is undetermined. The better agreement between TRBJ2-5 and the DNA end casts doubt on the J call. CDR3 length: 11 amino acids. The germline gives CDR1 SNHLY, CDR2 FYNNEI. The CDR3 spells CASSIMETQYF. DNA of the CDR3: TGTGCCAGCAGCATTATGGAGACCCAGTACTTC.

The chain links TRBV5-6 to TRBJ2-1, with D maybe TRBD2 (5 bases). Germline V gene data show CDR1 as SGHDT and CDR2 as YYEEEE. The CDR3 has 14 amino acids. Trimming took off 0 bases at V and 6 bases at J, with 10 bases between the two ends. CDR3 region: CASSLALVRNEQFF. CDR3 nucleotides: TGTGCCAGCAGCTTGGCACTAGTCCGCAATGAGCAGTTCTTC. The full variable domain, with the rest looked up from reference TRBV5-6 and TRBJ2-1, is DAGVTQSPTHLIKTRGQQVTLRCSPKSGHDTVSWYQQALGQGPQFIFQYYEEEERQRGNFPDRFSGHQFPNYSSELNVNALLLGDSALYLCASSLALVRNEQFFGPGTRLTVL.

This sequence joins TRBV10-3 and TRBJ2-7; TRBD1 matches at 7 bases. This CDR3 contains 16 residues. J gave up 0 bases and V 3 bases, and 8 bases lay outside the gene matches. CDR1 is ENHRY and CDR2 is SYGVKD in the germline V gene. The chain's CDR3 is CAISDRRQGDSYEQYF. CDR3 coding DNA: TGTGCCATCAGTGATAGGAGGCAGGGGGACTCCTACGAGCAGTACTTC.

In the case of this clonotype: At one of its ends the junction is not consistent with the germline gene, which may arise from a read error. The chain's CDR3 is CASSLAAGHSSYEQYF. Here the CDR3 DNA reads TGTGCTAGCAGCTTAGCGGCGGGACACAGCTCCTACGAGCAGTACTTC. The chain is built from TRBV7-7 and TRBJ2-7; D may match TRBD1 or TRBD2 (6 bases each). Germline V gives CDR1 SSHAT, CDR2 FNYEAQ (reference sequence). The CDR3 consists of 16 residues.

This chain links TRBV25-1 with TRBJ2-3; D is perhaps TRBD1 or TRBD2 (5 bases each). V lost 6 bases, J lost 2 bases, and 12 bases lay in between. This CDR3 spans 14 amino acids. CDR1 is MGHDK and CDR2 is SYGVNS in the germline V gene. Written as DNA, the CDR3 is TGTGCCAGCAGCAGGCAGGGAGACACAGATACGCAGTATTTT. This encodes CASSRQGDTDTQYF.